This is a list of T cell receptor beta chains from one sample in a study of T cell responses to AZD1222 COVID-19 vaccine. Profiled with immunoSEQ multiplex PCR; TCRdb holds only in-frame clones, not every one. The sample shows some 140,000 clones, approximately 95% of them seen only once. The input for sequencing was peripheral blood, taken 28 days after the second AZD1222 dose. The receptors shown here come from an adult who received the AZD1222 COVID-19 vaccine. Each CDR3 is given without its conserved first and last residue. Fields, in order: V gene, CDR3 protein.

TRBV9,ASSATPRQGRTDTQY
TRBV11-3,ASSLPLAVDETQY
TRBV7-9,ASSSPGSGTYEQY
TRBV30,AWSWDSSSGNTIY
TRBV2,ASSAYGTPSTDTQY
TRBV4-1,ASSHTGGSYEQY
TRBV9,ASSVGMGTRNTIY
TRBV15,ATSRDLKGSEAF
TRBV13,ASSSRWRSPGEQY
TRBV27,ASGRNRVGEQY
TRBV12-3/TRBV12-4,ASSWGQAEKLF
TRBV2,ASSKEGVESPLH
TRBV4-1,ASSLRLASTYEQY
TRBV2,ASRGTAQNYEQY
TRBV5-4,ASSSAGQMNTEAF
TRBV19,ASSIQSSYNSPLH
TRBV7-7,ASSHQGTGKYQPQH
TRBV15,ATSRDGARIYGYT
TRBV7-9,ASSPVHGYT
TRBV19,ATQGARINQPQH
TRBV30,AWSTTGYTEAF
TRBV19,ASSITWDRGGGYT
TRBV11-2,ASSLLAGEKLF
TRBV10-3,AISESKGGGGLRGYT